These 3 T cell receptor beta chains were sequenced from one sample in a study of blood T cell repertoires in COVID-19. Sequencing used immunoSEQ multiplex PCR; TCRdb keeps in-frame clones, though not all of them. The table lists roughly 200,000 clones, around 90% of them singletons. Source material: peripheral blood. These receptors all come from a man between 18 and 29 years old with active or convalescent COVID-19.

The genes are TRBV5-1 and TRBJ1-5, with 7 bases matching TRBD1. The CDR3 has 15 residues. In germline, CDR1 is SGHRS, CDR2 YFSETQ. J lost 2 bases, V lost 0 bases, and 2 bases had no gene match. CDR3 coding DNA: TGCGCCAGCAGCTTGGACGGACAGGGCAATCAGCCCCAGCATTTT. It encodes CASSLDGQGNQPQHF.

The chain recombines TRBV13 with TRBJ2-1; 16 nucleotides match TRBD2. CDR1 PRHDT and CDR2 FYEKMQ come from the germline V gene (reference sequence). V shed 5 bases and J 0 bases; nucleotides not matched to a gene: 10. This CDR3 comprises 20 residues. CDR3 DNA sequence: TGTGCCAGCAGCGGGCCAGGGACTAGCGGGAGGGCCAGCTCCTACAATGAGCAGTTCTTC. The encoded protein is CASSGPGTSGRASSYNEQFF.

V usage is TRBV29-1 and J usage is TRBJ2-7, with a possible D match to TRBD2 (6 bases). V was trimmed by 4 bases and J by 5 bases, leaving 18 bases between them. Germline V gene data show CDR1 as SQVTM and CDR2 as ANQGSEA. The CDR3 length is 14 residues. The CDR3 region has the DNA TGCAGCGTTGTGGGGGGTCCGGGCGGCCACGAGCAGTACTTC. It translates to CSVVGGPGGHEQYF.